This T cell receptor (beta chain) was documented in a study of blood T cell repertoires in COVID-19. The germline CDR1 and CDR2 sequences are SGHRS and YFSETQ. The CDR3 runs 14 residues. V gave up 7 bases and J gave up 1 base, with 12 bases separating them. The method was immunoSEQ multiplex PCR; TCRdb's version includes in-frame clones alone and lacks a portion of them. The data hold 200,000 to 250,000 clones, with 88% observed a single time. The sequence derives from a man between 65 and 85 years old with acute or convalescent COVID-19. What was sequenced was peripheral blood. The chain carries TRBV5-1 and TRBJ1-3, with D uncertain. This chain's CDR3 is CASAATGSGNTIYF. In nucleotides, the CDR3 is TGCGCCAGCGCCGCTACGGGATCTGGAAACACCATATATTTT.